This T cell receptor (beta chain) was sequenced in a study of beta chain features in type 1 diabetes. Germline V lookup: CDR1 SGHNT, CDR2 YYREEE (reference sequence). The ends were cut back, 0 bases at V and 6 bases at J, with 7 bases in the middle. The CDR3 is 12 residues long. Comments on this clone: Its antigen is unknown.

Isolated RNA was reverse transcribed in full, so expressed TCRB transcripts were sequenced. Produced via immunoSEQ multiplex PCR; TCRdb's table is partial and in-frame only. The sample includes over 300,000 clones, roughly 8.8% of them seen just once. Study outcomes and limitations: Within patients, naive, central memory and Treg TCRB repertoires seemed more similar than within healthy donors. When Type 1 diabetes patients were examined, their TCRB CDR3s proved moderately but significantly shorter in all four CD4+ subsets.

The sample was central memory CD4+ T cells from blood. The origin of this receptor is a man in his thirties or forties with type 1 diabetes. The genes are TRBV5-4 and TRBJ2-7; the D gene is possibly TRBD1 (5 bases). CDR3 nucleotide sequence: TGTGCCAGCAGCTTGGATGACAGCGAGCAGTACTTC. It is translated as CASSLDDSEQYF.